The 11 T cell receptor beta chains in this list originate from one sample, sequenced in a study of identical twins. TCRdb independently ran MiXCR on the 5' RACE reads; one entry per CDR3 protein. The table lists 1.5 million to 2 million distinct CDR3 sequences, around a third of them singletons, with about 0.3% in the top ten. The sample consisted of cord blood. The receptors here all came from a newborn girl in good health.

The chain is built from TRBV5-6 and TRBJ2-3; possibly TRBD2 for D (5 bases). CDR1 is SGHDT, CDR2 YYEEEE, per germline. The CDR3 contains 17 residues. V was cut by 1 base and J by 2 bases, with 17 bases left in between. The CDR3 DNA reads as TGTGCCAGCAGCTTGAGTATAGCGATTCTCAACACAGATACGCAGTATTTT. Translated: CASSLSIAILNTDTQYF.

The chain has TRBV27 and TRBJ1-6, with D maybe TRBD1 (6 bases). CDR1 and CDR2 from the germline V gene are MNHEY and SMNVEV (reference sequence). There are 15 residues in the CDR3. The V and J ends lost 11 bases and 0 bases respectively, with 14 bases between them. The CDR3 loop is CAVRGGSSYNSPLHF. The CDR3, as DNA: TGTGCCGTAAGGGGGGGGAGCTCCTATAATTCACCCCTCCACTTT.

This clonotype was seen at least ten times. At one end the junction does not follow the germline gene, possibly because of a read error. The J gene is TRBJ2-3, the V gene TRBV5-1; the D gene could be TRBD1 or TRBD2 (5 bases each). The germline V gene has CDR1 SGHRS and CDR2 YFSETQ. The CDR3 is 14 amino acids. The CDR3 spells CASSLTGLTDTQYF. CDR3 nucleotide sequence: TGTGCCAGCAGCCTTACAGGACTCACAGATACGCAGTATTTT.

The V gene is TRBV20-1, the J gene TRBJ1-2; D not certain. The CDR3 contains 13 residues. The V gene's germline CDR1 is DFQATT and CDR2 SNEGSKA (reference sequence). Deletions cut 5 bases from V and 0 bases from J, with 10 bases between. The CDR3 region is CSAPNSPNYGYTF. CDR3 nucleotide sequence: TGCAGTGCTCCGAACTCTCCTAACTATGGCTACACCTTC.

This chain uses TRBV7-6 with TRBJ2-5, with TRBD2 matching over 7 bases. The CDR3 is 13 amino acids. Trimming cost V 8 bases and J 11 bases; bases outside gene matches: 14. Per the germline V gene, CDR1 is SGHVS and CDR2 is FNYEAQ. The CDR3 protein is CASQTSRANEQYF. CDR3 bases: TGTGCCAGCCAGACTAGCAGAGCCAATGAGCAGTACTTC.

This chain links TRBV9 with TRBJ2-1; tentatively, D is TRBD2 (5 bases). The V gene's germline CDR1 is SGDLS and CDR2 YYNGEE. V was cut by 0 bases and J by 4 bases, with 11 bases left in between. There are 15 residues in the CDR3. The chain's CDR3 is CASSVAGRTYNEQFF. The CDR3 DNA sequence: TGTGCCAGCAGCGTAGCGGGGAGAACTTACAATGAGCAGTTCTTC.

This clonotype was detected only a few times. The genes are TRBV5-5 and TRBJ1-2; weak D call: TRBD1 (5 bases). The CDR3 runs 14 residues. V was pared by 7 bases and J by 2 bases, with 15 bases between. Germline V CDR1 and CDR2: SGHKS, YYEKEE (reference sequence). CDR3 loop: CASRLGALNYGYTF. DNA for the CDR3: TGTGCCAGCCGTTTAGGGGCGCTCAACTATGGCTACACCTTC. The complete variable domain, with remaining parts taken from reference TRBV5-5 and TRBJ1-2, reads DAGVTQSPTHLIKTRGQQVTLRCSPISGHKSVSWYQQVLGQGPQFIFQYYEKEERGRGNFPDRFSARQFPNYSSELNVNALLLGDSALYLCASRLGALNYGYTFGSGTRLTVV.

This sequence joins TRBV2 and TRBJ2-3, with D uncertain. Per germline, CDR1 SNHLY and CDR2 FYNNEI. The CDR3 is made up of 14 amino acids. V was shortened by 1 base and J by 9 bases, with 14 bases between the two germline ends. The CDR3 sequence is CASSEGAGLHTQYF. In nucleotides, the CDR3 is TGTGCCAGCAGTGAAGGGGCAGGCCTCCACACGCAGTATTTT.

The genes are TRBV5-1 and TRBJ2-2; D not certain. V lost 1 base to trimming and J lost 3 bases, with 7 bases between them. The CDR3 consists of 14 residues. CDR1 and CDR2 from the germline V gene are SGHRS and YFSETQ. CDR3 region: CASSLQQDTGELFF. CDR3 sequence (DNA): TGCGCCAGCAGCTTGCAACAAGACACCGGGGAGCTGTTTTTT.

The gene calls are TRBV6-4 and TRBJ2-5, with D maybe TRBD2 (6 bases). Trimming removed 6 bases from V and 11 bases from J, with 16 bases in between. Germline lookup yields CDR1 MRHNA and CDR2 SNTAGT. CDR3 length: 12 amino acids. This CDR3 reads CASRGEVGEQYF. The CDR3 DNA reads TGTGCCAGCAGAGGGGAGGTGGGTGAGCAGTACTTC.

With regard to this clonotype: Relative to the germline gene, one junction end is altered; a read error may explain this. V usage is TRBV20-1 and J usage is TRBJ1-1; a weak D match, TRBD1 (5 bases). The germline V gene encodes CDR1 DFQATT and CDR2 SNEGSKA (reference sequence). There are 16 residues in the CDR3. The CDR3 reads CSASRQGRGMNAEAFF. CDR3 bases: TGCAGTGCTAGCCGGCAGGGAAGAGGGATGAACGCTGAAGCTTTCTTT.